This record concerns one T cell receptor beta chain sequence. This clonotype appeared many times. It has no known antigen specificity. One base away there is no much larger clone; base qualities are not given. V was cut back by 2 bases and J by 3 bases, leaving a gap of 8 bases between them. Reading the germline V gene (reference sequence) gives CDR1 SEHNR and CDR2 FQNEAQ. The CDR3 runs 14 residues from the cysteine to the phenylalanine. Just the 42-base CDR3 DNA is kept, in frame starting at base 1. TCR beta CDR3 regions were amplified from RNA transcripts. A first-round RT-PCR of the TCR CDR3 used the HTBI primer set with the Qiagen OneStep RT-PCR kit. A second multiplex PCR round built the libraries, followed by size selection and purification. Libraries were sequenced paired-end with 100 bp reads on an Illumina HiSeq2000. On the authors' methods: Raw data were processed with SOAPnuke, discarding reads with adapters, uncalled bases, mean Phred below 15, or no exact constant-primer or identifier match. High-quality paired reads were merged using COPE v1.2.5, and each unique nucleotide sequence was defined as a clonotype. Clonotypes were aligned to IMGT TRBV, TRBD and TRBJ reference segments using MiTCR v1.1. The analysis included only V-J combinations with a frequency above 0.0001, which together covered around 99% of the repertoires. A TCS score was defined as the ratio of F50 (clonal expansion) to E x V (chaos), with BLOSUM62-based TCRdist applied between CDR3 peptides within each V-J. Welch's t-statistics and random forest reduced around 510 V-J features to 13, which were used in a naive Bayes classifier (R e1071). Through fastp at Q25 and MiXCR, TCRdb rebuilt clones from the public reads, retaining in-frame beta chains. Here each entry gathers all rows of one CDR3 protein and keeps the most common genes and DNA. These V and J calls derive from TCRdb rather than the authors' analysis. This sample lists about 300,000 distinct CDR3 sequences; approximately 15% were detected once. The ten largest clones take up under 8% of the sample.

Stable Graves' hyperthyroidism was defined as the absence of progression to ophthalmopathy over 18 months of follow-up. Hyperthyroidism patients were newly diagnosed, with disease duration under 2 months, and aged 18 to 65 years. Patients with uncontrolled infections, other autoimmune diseases, pregnancy or lactation were excluded. Diagnoses relied on clinical symptoms, serum thyroxine and TRAb, thyroid ultrasound and orbital computed tomography. PBMCs were separated from roughly 10 ml of fresh peripheral blood using Ficoll-Paque density gradient centrifugation. Total RNA was extracted using Trizol reagent, and RNA quality was assessed on an Agilent 2100 Bioanalyzer. The data derive from a study of T cells in Graves' hyperthyroidism and ophthalmopathy (dated by TCRdb to the late 2010s). General notes on the study: Peripheral blood samples were taken at initial diagnosis, before any treatment was given. The 100 discovery patients were randomly split 7:3 into training and test sets. In six Graves' hyperthyroidism patients, the study also compared T-cell repertoires from thyroid tissue with T-cell repertoires from blood. The paper describes TCR Vbeta CDR3 sequencing of 135 peripheral blood samples, made up of 43 ophthalmopathy patients, more than 70 hyperthyroidism patients and 17 progressor patients. Prospective prediction of ophthalmopathy was tested in an independent validation cohort of fewer than 20 hyperthyroidism patients and 15 to 17 patients who later progressed to ophthalmopathy. To identify distinguishing TCR V-J signatures, a discovery cohort of around 100 patients was used, comprising 40 to 45 with Graves' ophthalmopathy and roughly 60 with stable Graves' hyperthyroidism. After sampling, hyperthyroidism patients received methimazole starting at 30 mg daily, and ophthalmopathy patients received high-dose intravenous methylprednisolone. The research as a whole found: During validation, the model predicted progression to ophthalmopathy a median of approximately 6.5 months ahead of onset, with just under 71% sensitivity and roughly 72% specificity. A 13 V-J signature model separated ophthalmopathy from stable hyperthyroidism, with approximately 86% sensitivity and roughly 81% specificity in cross-validation and 80%/75% in testing. Most expanded thyroid clonotypes (frequency above 0.001) were also detected in blood, a finding suggesting that blood repertoires may reflect thyroid immune responses. No statistical method was used to fix the sample size in advance, and group allocation was not hidden from the investigators.

Specimen: blood. The rearranged chain carries TRBV7-9 and TRBJ2-1, with a tentative D gene TRBD2 over 6 matching bases. The receptor was isolated from a woman aged 40 to 50 with Graves' hyperthyroidism. The CDR3 protein is CASSLLADYNEQFF. The sequenced DNA: TGTGCCAGCAGCTTATTAGCGGACTACAATGAGCAGTTCTTC.